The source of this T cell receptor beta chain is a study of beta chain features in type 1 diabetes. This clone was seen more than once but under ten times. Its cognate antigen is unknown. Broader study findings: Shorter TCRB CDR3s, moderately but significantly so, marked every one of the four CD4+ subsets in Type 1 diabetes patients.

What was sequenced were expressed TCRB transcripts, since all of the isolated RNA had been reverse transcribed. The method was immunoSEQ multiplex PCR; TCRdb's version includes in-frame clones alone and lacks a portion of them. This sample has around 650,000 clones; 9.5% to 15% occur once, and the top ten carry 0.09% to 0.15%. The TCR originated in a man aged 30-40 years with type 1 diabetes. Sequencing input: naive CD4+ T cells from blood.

As DNA, the CDR3 is TGCGCCAGCAGCTTGGGTACTAGCGGGAGCTACGAGCAGTACTTC. Translation gives CASSLGTSGSYEQYF. The chain is built from TRBV5-1 and TRBJ2-7; 11 bases align to TRBD2. The CDR3 is made up of 15 amino acids. Germline-derived CDR1 and CDR2 are SGHRS and YFSETQ. With 0 bases clipped from V and 3 bases from J, the junction kept 2 bases outside the gene matches.